Reported below is one TCR beta chain. This sample was included in a study of Tregs in tolerant kidney transplant recipients. Related graft donors supplied nonmyeloablative bone marrow transplants, and mixed chimerism was transient. Germline V CDR1 and CDR2: SGHTA, FQGTGA. V gave up 2 bases and J gave up 5 bases, with 13 bases separating them. The CDR3 loop spans 15 amino acids. Sequenced by immunoSEQ multiplex PCR; TCRdb stores in-frame clones only, minus some. Here the sample spans tens of thousands of clones, more than 85% being singletons. The sequence came from a human patient who received a combined kidney and bone marrow transplant. Some T cells may have come from the graft donor. The J gene is TRBJ2-1, the V gene TRBV7-3; a weak D match, TRBD2 (6 bases). The source was CD4+ T cells from blood (PBMCs), collected 24 months after the transplant. The CDR3 DNA sequence: TGTGCCAGCAGCTTATCACTAGCCGGGGACAATGAGCAGTTCTTC. As protein: CASSLSLAGDNEQFF.